The clone carrying this T cell receptor beta chain came up a few times. Its specificity is not known. The CDR3 sequence is 15 residues long. V dropped 0 bases and J dropped 5; count of bases not matched to a gene: 7. CDR1 and CDR2 from the germline V gene are DFQATT and SNEGSKA (reference sequence). This sample is part of a study of CD8 T cells in ankylosing spondylitis. Points from the study as a whole: Made up of eight highly homologous variants, a TCR beta motif appeared characteristic of ankylosing spondylitis blood. The authors found the disease-linked clones to be CD8+ and relatively rare in peripheral blood. Enrichment of disease-linked clones was reportedly significant in matched ankylosing spondylitis synovial fluid.

The TCR beta libraries were generated through quantitative 5'-RACE incorporating molecular barcodes. TCRdb re-derived calls from the 5' RACE reads in MiXCR, one entry per CDR3 protein. Of hundreds of thousands of distinct CDR3 sequences in the sample, 20% to 30% were seen once. Sequences were obtained from blood, either unsorted or a sorted T cell fraction (not recorded which). This sequence originates from a male donor with ankylosing spondylitis or in good health (not recorded which). The chain employs TRBV20-1 and TRBJ2-7, with TRBD2 matching 10 bases. CDR3 DNA sequence: TGCAGTGCTAGAGATTCTAGCGGGAGTTCCCACGAGCAGTACTTC. The encoded protein is CSARDSSGSSHEQYF.